This T cell receptor beta chain came from a study of blood T cell repertoires in COVID-19. Study context: COVID-19 samples, acute and convalescent, were from the United States, Italy and Spain. Sources were T cells, B-cell-depleted T cells, or PBMCs; the material itself was cDNA or gDNA.

There are 12 residues in the CDR3. V gave up 5 bases and J gave up 6 bases; unmatched junction bases: 4. Germline V gene data show CDR1 as SGHAT and CDR2 as FQNNGV. Measured with immunoSEQ multiplex PCR; TCRdb has only the in-frame clones, and not every one. The sample has 250,000 to 350,000 clones; about 89% are singletons. This sequence originates from a man aged 25 to 40 with acute or convalescent COVID-19. The chain carries TRBV11-2 and TRBJ2-7, with 7 bases that match TRBD1. Sequencing was performed on peripheral blood. CDR3 sequence (DNA): TGTGCCAGCAGCGCTACAGGGGCCGAGCAGTACTTC. The encoded protein is CASSATGAEQYF.